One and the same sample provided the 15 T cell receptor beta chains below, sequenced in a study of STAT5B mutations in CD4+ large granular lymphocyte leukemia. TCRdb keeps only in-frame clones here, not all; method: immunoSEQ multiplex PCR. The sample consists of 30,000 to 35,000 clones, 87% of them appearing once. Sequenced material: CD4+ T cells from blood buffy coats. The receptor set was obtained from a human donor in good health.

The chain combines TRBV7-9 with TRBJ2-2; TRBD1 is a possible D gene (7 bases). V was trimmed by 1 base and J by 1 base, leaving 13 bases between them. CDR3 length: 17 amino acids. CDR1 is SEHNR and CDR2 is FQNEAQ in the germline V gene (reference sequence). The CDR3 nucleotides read TGTGCCAGCAGCTTAGGGAGGGGACAGAAGAACACCGGGGAGCTGTTTTTT. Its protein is CASSLGRGQKNTGELFF. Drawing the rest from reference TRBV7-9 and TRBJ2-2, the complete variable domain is DTGVSQNPRHKITKRGQNVTFRCDPISEHNRLYWYRQTLGQGPEFLTYFQNEAQLEKSRLLSDRFSAERPKGSFSTLEIQRTEQGDSAMYLCASSLGRGQKNTGELFFGEGSRLTVL.

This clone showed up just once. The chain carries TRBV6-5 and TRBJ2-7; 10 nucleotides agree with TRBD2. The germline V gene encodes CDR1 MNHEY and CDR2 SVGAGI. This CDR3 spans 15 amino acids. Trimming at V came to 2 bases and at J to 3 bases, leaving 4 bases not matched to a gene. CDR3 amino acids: CASSYGVAGGYEQYF. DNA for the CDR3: TGTGCCAGCAGTTACGGGGTAGCGGGAGGCTACGAGCAGTACTTC.

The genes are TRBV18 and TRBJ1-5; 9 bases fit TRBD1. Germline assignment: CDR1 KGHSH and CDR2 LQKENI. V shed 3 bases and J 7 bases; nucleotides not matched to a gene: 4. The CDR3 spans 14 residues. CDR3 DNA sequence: TGTGCCAGCTCACCCGGGACAGGGAAGCAGCCCCAGCATTTT. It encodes CASSPGTGKQPQHF.

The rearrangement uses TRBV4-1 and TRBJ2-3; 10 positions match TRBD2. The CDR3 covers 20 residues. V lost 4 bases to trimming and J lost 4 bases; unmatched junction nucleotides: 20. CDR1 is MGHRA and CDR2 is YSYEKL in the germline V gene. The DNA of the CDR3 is TGCGCCAGCAGCCGTTCGGGACTAGCGCCACTATCGAAGGTTGCAGATACGCAGTATTTT. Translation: CASSRSGLAPLSKVADTQYF.

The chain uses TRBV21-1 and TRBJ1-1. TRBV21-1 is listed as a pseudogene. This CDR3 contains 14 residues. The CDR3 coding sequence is TGTGCCAGCAGCAAGTGGGGAGAGCGCCGAGAAGCTTTCTTT. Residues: CASSKWGERREAFF.

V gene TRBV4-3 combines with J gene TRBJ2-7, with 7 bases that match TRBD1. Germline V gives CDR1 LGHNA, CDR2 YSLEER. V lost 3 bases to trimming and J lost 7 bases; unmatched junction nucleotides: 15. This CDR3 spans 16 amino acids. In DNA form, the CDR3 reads TGCGCCAGCAGCCAGGGGTTAGGACAGGAGGAGTGGGAGCAGTACTTC. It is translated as CASSQGLGQEEWEQYF.

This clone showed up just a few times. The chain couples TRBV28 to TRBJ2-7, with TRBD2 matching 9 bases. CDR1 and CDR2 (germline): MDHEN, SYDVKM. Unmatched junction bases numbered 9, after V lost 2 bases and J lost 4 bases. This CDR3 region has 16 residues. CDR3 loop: CASSLRLAELQYEQYF. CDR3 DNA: TGTGCCAGCAGTTTAAGACTAGCGGAACTACAATACGAGCAGTACTTC.

The CDR3 bases are TGTGCCAGCAGCTCGTCTAGCGGGAGTGTAAATGAGCAGTTCTTC. Protein product: CASSSSSGSVNEQFF. This rearrangement joins TRBV7-2 to TRBJ2-1; TRBD2 matches at 10 bases. Germline CDR1 and CDR2: SGHTA and FQGNSA. V shed 4 bases and J 7 bases; nucleotides not matched to a gene: 7. The CDR3 runs 15 residues.

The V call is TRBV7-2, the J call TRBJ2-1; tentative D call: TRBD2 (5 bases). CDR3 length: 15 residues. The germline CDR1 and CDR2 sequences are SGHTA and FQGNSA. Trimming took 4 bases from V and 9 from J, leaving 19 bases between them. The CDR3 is CASSSAATGIGEQFF. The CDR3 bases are TGTGCCAGCAGCTCCGCCGCGACCGGGATTGGTGAGCAGTTCTTC.

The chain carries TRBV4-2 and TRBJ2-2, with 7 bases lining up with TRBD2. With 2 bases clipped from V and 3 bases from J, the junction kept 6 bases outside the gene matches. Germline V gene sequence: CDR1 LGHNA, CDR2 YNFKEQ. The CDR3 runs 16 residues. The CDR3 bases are TGTGCCAGCAGCCAACTACTAGCGTCTGACACCGGGGAGCTGTTTTTT. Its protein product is CASSQLLASDTGELFF.

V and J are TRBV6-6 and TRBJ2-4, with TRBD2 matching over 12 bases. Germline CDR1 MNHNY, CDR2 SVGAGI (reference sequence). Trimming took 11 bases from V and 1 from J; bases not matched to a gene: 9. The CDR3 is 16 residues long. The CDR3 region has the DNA TGTGCCTGCCGGACTAGCGGGAATGGGGCCAAAAACATTCAGTACTTC. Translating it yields CACRTSGNGAKNIQYF.

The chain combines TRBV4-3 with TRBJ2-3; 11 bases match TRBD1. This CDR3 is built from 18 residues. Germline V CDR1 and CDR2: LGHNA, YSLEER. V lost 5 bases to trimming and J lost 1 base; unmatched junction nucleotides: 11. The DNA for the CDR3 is TGCGCCAGCAGCAAACGGACAGGGGGCAAATTAGGCACAGATACGCAGTATTTT. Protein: CASSKRTGGKLGTDTQYF.

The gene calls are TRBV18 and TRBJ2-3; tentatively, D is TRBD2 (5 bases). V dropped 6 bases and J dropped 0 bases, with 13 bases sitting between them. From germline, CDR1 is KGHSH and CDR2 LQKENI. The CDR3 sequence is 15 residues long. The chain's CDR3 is CASSPRGHSTDTQYF. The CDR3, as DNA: TGTGCCAGCTCCCCTCGGGGTCACAGCACAGATACGCAGTATTTT.

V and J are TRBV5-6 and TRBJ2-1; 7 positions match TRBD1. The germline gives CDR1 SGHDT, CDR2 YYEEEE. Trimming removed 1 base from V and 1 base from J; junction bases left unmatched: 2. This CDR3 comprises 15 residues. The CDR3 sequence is CASSLFRGSYNEQFF. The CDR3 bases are TGTGCCAGCAGCTTGTTCAGGGGGTCCTACAATGAGCAGTTCTTC.

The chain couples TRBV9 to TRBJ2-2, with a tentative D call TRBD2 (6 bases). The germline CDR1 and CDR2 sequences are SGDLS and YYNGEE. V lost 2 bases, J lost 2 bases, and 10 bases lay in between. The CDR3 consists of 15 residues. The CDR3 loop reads CASSVGGLNTGELFF. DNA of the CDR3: TGTGCCAGCAGCGTGGGTGGACTAAACACCGGGGAGCTGTTTTTT.